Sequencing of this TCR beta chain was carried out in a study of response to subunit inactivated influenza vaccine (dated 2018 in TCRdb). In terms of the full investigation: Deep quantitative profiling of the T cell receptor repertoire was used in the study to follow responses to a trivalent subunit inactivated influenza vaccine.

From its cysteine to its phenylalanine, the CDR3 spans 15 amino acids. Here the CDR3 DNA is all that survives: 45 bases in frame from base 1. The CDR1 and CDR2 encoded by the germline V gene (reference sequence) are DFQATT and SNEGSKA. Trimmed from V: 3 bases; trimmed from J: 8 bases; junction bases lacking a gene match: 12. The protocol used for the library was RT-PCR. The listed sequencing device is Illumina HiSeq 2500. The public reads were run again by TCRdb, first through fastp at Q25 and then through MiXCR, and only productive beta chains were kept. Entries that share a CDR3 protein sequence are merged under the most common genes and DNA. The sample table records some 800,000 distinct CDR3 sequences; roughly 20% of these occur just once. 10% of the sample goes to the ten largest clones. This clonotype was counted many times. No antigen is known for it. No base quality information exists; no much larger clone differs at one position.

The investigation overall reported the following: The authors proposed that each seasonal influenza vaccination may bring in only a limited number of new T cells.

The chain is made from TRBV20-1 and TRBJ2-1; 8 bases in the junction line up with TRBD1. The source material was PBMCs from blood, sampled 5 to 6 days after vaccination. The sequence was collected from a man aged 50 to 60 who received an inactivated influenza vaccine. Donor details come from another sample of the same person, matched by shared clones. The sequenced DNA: TGCAGTGCTAGTCCCCGGACAGGGCGTTTCGATGAGCAGTTCTTC. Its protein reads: CSASPRTGRFDEQFF.